This T cell receptor (beta chain) comes out of a study of shared clonotypes between healthy human individuals. Trimming removed 7 bases at V and 0 bases at J, with 16 bases between. CDR1 and CDR2 (germline): MDHEN, SYDVKM. The CDR3 has 17 amino acids. TCRdb keeps only in-frame clones here, not all; method: immunoSEQ multiplex PCR. The data contain some 2,500,000 clones, approximately 93% of them singletons. Sequencing was done on a sample of naive CD4+ T cells from PBMCs. The sample's subset: CD45RA+ positively selected. The chain combines TRBV28 with TRBJ2-6; D may be TRBD1 (6 bases). The receptor was isolated from a man in his late teens or twenties in good health. Some clones in this sample may be carry-over from other donors' samples. The CDR3 reads CASTQRTATSGANVLTF. The CDR3 DNA sequence: TGTGCCAGCACCCAAAGGACAGCTACCTCTGGGGCCAACGTCCTGACTTTC.